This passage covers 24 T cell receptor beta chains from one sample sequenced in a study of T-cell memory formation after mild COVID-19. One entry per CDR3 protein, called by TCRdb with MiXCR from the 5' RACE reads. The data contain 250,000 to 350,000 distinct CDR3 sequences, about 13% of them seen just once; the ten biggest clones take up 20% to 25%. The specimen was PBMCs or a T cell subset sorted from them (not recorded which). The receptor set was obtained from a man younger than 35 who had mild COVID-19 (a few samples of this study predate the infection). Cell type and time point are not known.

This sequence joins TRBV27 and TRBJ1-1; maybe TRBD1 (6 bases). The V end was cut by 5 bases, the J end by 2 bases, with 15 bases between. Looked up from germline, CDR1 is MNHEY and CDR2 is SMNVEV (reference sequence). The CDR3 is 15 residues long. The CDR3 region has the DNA TGTGCCAGCAGTATGGTAGGGGGAGCTAACACTGAAGCTTTCTTT. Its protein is CASSMVGGANTEAFF.

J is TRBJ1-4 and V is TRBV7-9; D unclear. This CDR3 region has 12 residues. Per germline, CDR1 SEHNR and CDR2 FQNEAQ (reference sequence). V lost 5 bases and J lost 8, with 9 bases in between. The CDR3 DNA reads TGTGCCAGCAGCCCGAGCGTCGAAAAACTGTTTTTT. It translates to CASSPSVEKLFF.

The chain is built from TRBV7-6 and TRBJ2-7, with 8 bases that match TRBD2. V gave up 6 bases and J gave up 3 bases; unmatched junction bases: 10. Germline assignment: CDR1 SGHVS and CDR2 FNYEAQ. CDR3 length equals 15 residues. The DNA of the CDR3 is TGTGCCAGCAGATTCCCTTGGCGGGGGGTCTACGAGCAGTACGTC. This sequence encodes CASRFPWRGVYEQYV.

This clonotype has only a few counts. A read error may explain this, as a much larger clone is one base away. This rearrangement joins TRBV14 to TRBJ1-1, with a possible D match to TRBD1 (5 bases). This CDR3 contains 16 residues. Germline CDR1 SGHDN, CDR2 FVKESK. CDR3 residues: CASSHLIRDEFTEDFF. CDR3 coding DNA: TGTGCCAGCAGCCACCTGATCCGGGACGAGTTTACTGAAGATTTCTTT.

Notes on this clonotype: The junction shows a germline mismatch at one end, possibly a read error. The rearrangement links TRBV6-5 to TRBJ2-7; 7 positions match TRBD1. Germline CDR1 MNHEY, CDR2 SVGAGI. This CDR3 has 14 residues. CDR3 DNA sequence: TGTGCCAGCAGTTACGGGACAGAAGCCTACGAGCAATACTTC. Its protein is CASSYGTEAYEQYF.

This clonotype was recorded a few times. CDR3 DNA: TGTGCCAGCAGTTTGGGGACCCGAACCCTGGCCGAGACCCAGTACTTC. This encodes CASSLGTRTLAETQYF. The chain carries TRBV12-3 or TRBV12-4 and TRBJ2-5; D is tentatively TRBD1 or TRBD2 (5 bases each). The CDR3 is 16 residues long. V lost 3 bases and J lost 5, with 19 bases in between.

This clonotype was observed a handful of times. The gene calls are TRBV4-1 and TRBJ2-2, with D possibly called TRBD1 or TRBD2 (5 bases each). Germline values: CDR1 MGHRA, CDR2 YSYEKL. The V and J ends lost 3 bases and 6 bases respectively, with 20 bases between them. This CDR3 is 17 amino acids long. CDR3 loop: CASSQRPRRGASGELFF. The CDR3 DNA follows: TGCGCCAGCAGCCAGCGACCCCGTCGAGGGGCCTCCGGGGAGCTGTTTTTT.

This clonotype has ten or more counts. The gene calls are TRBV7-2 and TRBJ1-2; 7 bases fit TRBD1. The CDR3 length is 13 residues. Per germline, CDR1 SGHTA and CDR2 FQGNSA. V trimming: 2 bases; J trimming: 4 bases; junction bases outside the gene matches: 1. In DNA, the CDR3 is TGTGCCAGCAGCTTAAGGGACAGCTATGGCTACACCTTC. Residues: CASSLRDSYGYTF.

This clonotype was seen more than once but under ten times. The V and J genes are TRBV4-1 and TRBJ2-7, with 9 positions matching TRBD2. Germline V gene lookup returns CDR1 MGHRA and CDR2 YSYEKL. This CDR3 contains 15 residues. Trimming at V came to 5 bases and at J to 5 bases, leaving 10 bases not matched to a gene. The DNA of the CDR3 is TGCGCCAGCAGCAGGGGGCTAGCGGGGAGACACGAGCAGTACGTC. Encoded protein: CASSRGLAGRHEQYV.

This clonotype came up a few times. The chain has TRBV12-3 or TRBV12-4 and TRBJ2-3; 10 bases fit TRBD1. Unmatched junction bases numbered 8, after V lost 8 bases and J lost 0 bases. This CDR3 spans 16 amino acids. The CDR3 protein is CASAAGTGESTDTQYF. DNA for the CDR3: TGTGCCAGCGCTGCCGGGACAGGGGAGAGCACAGATACGCAGTATTTT.

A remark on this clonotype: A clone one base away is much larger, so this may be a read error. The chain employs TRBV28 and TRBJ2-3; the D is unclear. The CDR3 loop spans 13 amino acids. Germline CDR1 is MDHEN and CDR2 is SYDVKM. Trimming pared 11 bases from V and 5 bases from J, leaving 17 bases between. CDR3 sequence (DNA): TGTGCCGGCACCCCACCGGGCCGAGATACGCAGTATTTT. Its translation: CAGTPPGRDTQYF.

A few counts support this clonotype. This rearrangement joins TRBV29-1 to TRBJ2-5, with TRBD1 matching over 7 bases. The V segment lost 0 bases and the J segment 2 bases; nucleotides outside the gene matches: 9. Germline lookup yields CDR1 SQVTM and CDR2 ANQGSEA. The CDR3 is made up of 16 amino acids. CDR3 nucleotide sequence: TGCAGCGTTGAAGATTTCGGACAGGCAGGGCAAGAGACCCAGTACTTC. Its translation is CSVEDFGQAGQETQYF.

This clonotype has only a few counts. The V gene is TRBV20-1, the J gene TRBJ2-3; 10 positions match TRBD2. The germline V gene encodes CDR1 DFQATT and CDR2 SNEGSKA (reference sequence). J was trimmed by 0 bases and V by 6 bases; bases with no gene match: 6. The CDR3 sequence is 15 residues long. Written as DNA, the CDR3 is TGCAGTGCAACGGGACTAGCGTTTAGCACAGATACGCAGTATTTT. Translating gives CSATGLAFSTDTQYF.

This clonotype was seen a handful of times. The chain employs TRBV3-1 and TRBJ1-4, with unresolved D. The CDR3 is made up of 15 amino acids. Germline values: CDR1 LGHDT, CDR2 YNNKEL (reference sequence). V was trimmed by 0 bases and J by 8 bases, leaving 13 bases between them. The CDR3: CASSQDPTGYEKLFF. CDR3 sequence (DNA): TGTGCCAGCAGCCAAGACCCCACGGGTTACGAAAAACTGTTTTTT.

The CDR3 spells CASSSGGGNNEQFF. CDR3 bases: TGCGCCAGCAGCTCAGGCGGGGGAAACAATGAGCAGTTCTTC. The chain combines TRBV5-1 with TRBJ2-1; TRBD2 matches 7 bases. V dropped 3 bases and J dropped 5; count of bases not matched to a gene: 5. The germline V gene has CDR1 SGHRS and CDR2 YFSETQ. The CDR3 contains 14 residues.

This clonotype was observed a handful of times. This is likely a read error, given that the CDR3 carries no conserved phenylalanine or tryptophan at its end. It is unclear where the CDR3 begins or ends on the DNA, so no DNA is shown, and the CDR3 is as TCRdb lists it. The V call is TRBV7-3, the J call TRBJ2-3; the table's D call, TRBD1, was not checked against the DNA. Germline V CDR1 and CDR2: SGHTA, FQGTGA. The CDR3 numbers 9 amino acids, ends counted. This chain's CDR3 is CASSLILDR.

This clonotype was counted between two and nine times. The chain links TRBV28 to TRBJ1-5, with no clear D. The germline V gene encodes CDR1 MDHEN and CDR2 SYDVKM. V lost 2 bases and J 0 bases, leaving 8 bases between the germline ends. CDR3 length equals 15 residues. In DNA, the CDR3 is TGTGCCAGCAGTTTACAGGAGTATAGCAATCAGCCCCAGCATTTT. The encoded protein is CASSLQEYSNQPQHF.

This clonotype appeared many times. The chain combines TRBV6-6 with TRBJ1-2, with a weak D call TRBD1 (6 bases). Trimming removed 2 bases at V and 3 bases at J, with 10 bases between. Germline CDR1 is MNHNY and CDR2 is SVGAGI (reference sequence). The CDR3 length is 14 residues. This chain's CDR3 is CASSYQQGYYGYTF. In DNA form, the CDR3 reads TGTGCCAGCAGTTACCAACAGGGATACTATGGCTACACCTTC.

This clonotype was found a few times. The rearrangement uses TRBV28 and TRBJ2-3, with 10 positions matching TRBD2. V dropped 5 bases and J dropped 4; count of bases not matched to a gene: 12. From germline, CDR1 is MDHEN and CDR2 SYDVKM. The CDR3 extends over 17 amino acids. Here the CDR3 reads CASSPPDGTSDSDTQYF. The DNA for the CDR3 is TGTGCCAGCAGTCCACCCGACGGGACTAGCGACTCAGATACGCAGTATTTT.

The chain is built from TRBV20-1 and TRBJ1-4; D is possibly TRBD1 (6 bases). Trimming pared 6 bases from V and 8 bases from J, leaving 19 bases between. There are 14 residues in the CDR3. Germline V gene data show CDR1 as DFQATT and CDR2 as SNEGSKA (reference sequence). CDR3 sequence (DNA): TGCAGTGCCACCAGGCGAGGGGGAGGGGAAAAACTGTTTTTT. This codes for CSATRRGGGEKLFF.

The CDR3, as DNA: TGCGCCAGCAGCCAAGGAAACGGGGTCCATTCCTACAATGAGCAGTTCTTC. This gives the protein CASSQGNGVHSYNEQFF. V and J are TRBV4-1 and TRBJ2-1, with D possibly matching TRBD2 (5 bases). The CDR3 contains 17 residues. From germline, CDR1 is MGHRA and CDR2 YSYEKL. V was pared by 1 base and J by 1 base, with 14 bases between.

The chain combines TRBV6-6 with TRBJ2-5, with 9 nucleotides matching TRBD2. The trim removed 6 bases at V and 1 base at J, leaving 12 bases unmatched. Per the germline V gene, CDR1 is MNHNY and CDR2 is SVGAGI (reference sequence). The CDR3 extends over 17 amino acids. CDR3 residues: CASRPGPGRGGQETQYF. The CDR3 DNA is TGTGCCAGCAGGCCCGGCCCCGGGCGGGGGGGCCAAGAGACCCAGTACTTC.

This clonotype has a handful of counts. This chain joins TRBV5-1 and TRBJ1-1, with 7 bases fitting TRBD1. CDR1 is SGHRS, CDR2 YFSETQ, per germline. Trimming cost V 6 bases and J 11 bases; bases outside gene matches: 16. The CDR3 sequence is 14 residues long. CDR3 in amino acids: CASMAGTEVYQAFF. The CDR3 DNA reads TGCGCCAGCATGGCGGGGACAGAGGTTTATCAGGCTTTCTTT.

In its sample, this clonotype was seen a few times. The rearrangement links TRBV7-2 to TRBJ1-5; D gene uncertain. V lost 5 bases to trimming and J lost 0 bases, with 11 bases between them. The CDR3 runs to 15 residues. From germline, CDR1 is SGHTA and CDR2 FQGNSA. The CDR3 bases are TGTGCCAGCAGCCTTTCACTCCTTAGCAATCAGCCCCAGCATTTT. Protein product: CASSLSLLSNQPQHF.